A selection of T cell receptor beta chains follows, all from one sample in a study of cytomegalovirus exposure and HLA in healthy donors. The table came from immunoSEQ multiplex PCR; TCRdb's copy has only in-frame clones and leaves some out. This table has around 94,000 clones, less than 85% appearing once. Sequencing was carried out using PBMCs. These receptors came from a man aged 40-49 years in good health and CMV-seronegative. CDR3s include the opening cysteine and the closing phenylalanine or tryptophan. The D gene is left open where the match is weak. Not every row has a clone size; where given, it reads once, few, many or a size class.

>.|TRBJ2-1|TRBV7-8|.
CASSAPINNNEQFF
TGTGCCAGCAGCGCCCCTATTAATAACAATGAGCAGTTCTTC
>.|TRBJ1-2|TRBV5-1|once
CASSLAITATNYGYTF
TGCGCCAGCAGCTTGGCCATCACAGCAACTAACTATGGCTACACCTTC
>.|TRBJ2-3|TRBV27|.
CASSSLTGGPDTQYF
TGTGCCAGCAGTTCCCTCACGGGGGGCCCAGATACGCAGTATTTT
>TRBD1|TRBJ2-3|TRBV9|.
CASSGAGQASTQYF
TGTGCCAGCAGCGGGGCTGGACAGGCGAGCACGCAGTATTTT
>TRBD2|TRBJ2-1|TRBV7-6|.
CASSLFHGGGAVDEQFF
TGTGCCAGCAGCTTGTTTCATGGCGGGGGGGCCGTAGATGAGCAGTTCTTC
>.|TRBJ1-6|TRBV5-6|.
CASSLGVYDNSPLHF
TGTGCCAGCAGCTTAGGGGTATACGATAATTCACCCCTCCACTTT
>TRBD2|TRBJ2-1|TRBV11-2|once
CASTPKAASGVVEQFF
TGTGCCAGCACCCCAAAAGCGGCTAGCGGGGTGGTAGAGCAGTTCTTC
>TRBD1|TRBJ2-7|TRBV7-3|.
CASSLRPGQPYEQYF
TGTGCCAGCAGCTTGAGGCCGGGACAGCCCTACGAGCAGTACTTC
>.|TRBJ1-2|TRBV6-5|.
CASSQTGYGYTF
TGTGCCAGCAGTCAAACGGGGTATGGCTACACCTTC
>.|TRBJ2-2|TRBV7-3|.
CASSLSRSTGELFF
TGTGCCAGCAGCTTAAGCCGGAGCACCGGGGAGCTGTTTTTT
>.|TRBJ1-2|TRBV7-9|.
CSSSLAILNYGYTF
TGTTCCAGCAGCTTAGCGATACTTAACTATGGCTACACCTTC
>TRBD1|TRBJ1-5|TRBV6-1|.
CASSLRQGANQPQHF
TGTGCCAGCAGTCTACGACAGGGGGCAAATCAGCCCCAGCATTTT
>TRBD1|TRBJ1-2|TRBV5-1|.
CASSLNPGGAGAYGYTF
TGCGCCAGCAGCTTGAACCCAGGGGGCGCTGGGGCCTATGGCTACACCTTC
>TRBD1|TRBJ1-4|TRBV27|.
CASSPNPPGQGREKLFF
TGTGCCAGCAGTCCGAACCCTCCGGGACAGGGGCGCGAAAAACTGTTTTTT
>.|TRBJ2-5|TRBV23-1|.
CASSREGPGETQYF
TGCGCCAGCAGTCGTGAAGGGCCGGGGGAGACCCAGTACTTC
>.|TRBJ2-2|TRBV7-5|few
CARSLAPAGPVGGELFF
TGTGCCAGAAGCTTAGCCCCAGCGGGGCCCGTGGGCGGGGAGCTGTTTTTT
>TRBD1|TRBJ1-1|TRBV6-6|.
CASRKTGIRDTEAFF
TGTGCCAGCAGGAAGACAGGGATTCGGGACACTGAAGCTTTCTTT
>.|TRBJ1-5|TRBV18|.
CASSPAANQPQHF
TGTGCCAGCTCACCGGCAGCGAATCAGCCCCAGCATTTT
>.|TRBJ2-5|TRBV11-2|.
CASSWFYGEQETQYF
TGTGCCAGCAGCTGGTTTTACGGGGAGCAAGAGACCCAGTACTTC
>TRBD1|TRBJ1-6|TRBV5-5|.
CASSLTGQGLIYSPLHF
TGTGCCAGCAGCTTGACCGGACAGGGACTTATTTATTCACCCCTCCACTTT
>TRBD1|TRBJ2-4|TRBV7-2|once
CASRRTGDQAYIQYF
TGTGCCAGCAGGCGGACAGGGGATCAGGCTTACATTCAGTACTTC
>.|TRBJ2-1|TRBV5-1|.
CASSSQGGTYNEQFF
TGCGCCAGCAGCTCACAGGGTGGGACCTACAATGAGCAGTTCTTC
>.|TRBJ2-7|TRBV4-1|.
CASSQGRDITYEQYF
TGCGCCAGCAGCCAAGGCCGGGACATTACCTACGAGCAGTACTTC
>.|TRBJ1-5|TRBV29-1|few
CSVWTVFSNQPQHF
TGCAGCGTCTGGACAGTTTTCAGCAATCAGCCCCAGCATTTT
>TRBD2|TRBJ2-5|TRBV7-6|.
CASSLAGSGPQETQYF
TGTGCCAGCAGCTTAGCGGGTAGCGGGCCCCAAGAGACCCAGTACTTC
>.|TRBJ1-2|TRBV7-9|.
CASSFGEAGYTF
TGTGCCAGCAGCTTCGGTGAAGCTGGCTACACCTTC
>TRBD1|TRBJ2-7|TRBV6-6|.
CASSLGGQGAGYEQYF
TGTGCCAGCAGTCTAGGAGGACAGGGGGCTGGCTACGAGCAGTACTTC
>.|TRBJ1-2|TRBV11-2|.
CASSPQTGYDYGYTF
TGTGCCAGCAGCCCCCAAACCGGGTATGACTATGGCTACACCTTC
>TRBD1|TRBJ2-7|TRBV9|.
CASSVSGQDPHEQYF
TGTGCCAGCAGCGTATCGGGACAGGATCCCCACGAGCAGTACTTC
>.|TRBJ1-2|TRBV29-1|.
CSVSVDRRNYGYTF
TGCAGCGTCTCTGTGGACAGAAGAAACTATGGCTACACCTTC
>TRBD1|TRBJ1-3|TRBV19|.
CATRDRTGNTIYF
TGTGCCACCAGGGACAGGACGGGAAACACCATATATTTT
>.|TRBJ2-3|TRBV4-1|.
CASSPPTSRVERDTQYF
TGCGCCAGCAGCCCACCTACTAGCCGGGTGGAAAGAGATACGCAGTATTTT
>TRBD1|TRBJ1-1|TRBV25-1|.
CASTRQGNTEAFF
TGTGCCAGCACCAGACAGGGGAACACTGAAGCTTTCTTT
>TRBD1|TRBJ2-1|TRBV7-3|.
CASSPTGGVERFF
TGTGCCAGCAGCCCAACAGGGGGCGTTGAGCGGTTCTTC